A single sample is the source of the 27 T cell receptor beta chains below, sequenced in a study of cytomegalovirus exposure and HLA in healthy donors (dated by TCRdb to 2016 to 2017). The method was the immunoSEQ multiplex PCR assay. For the multiplex PCR, a mixture combining 60 forward primers for TCR Vbeta segments and 13 reverse primers for TCR Jbeta segments was used. TCRdb obtained this table from immuneACCESS and retained in-frame rearrangements with V and J assigned. These tables miss some clones; where compared with another copy, unresolved V genes account for less than half of the shortfall, and the remainder is unexplained. The sample table lists more than 95,000 clones, about 69% of them with a count of one. The ten largest account for 1.6% of the sample. Source material: PBMCs. The receptors stem from a woman aged 18-35 years in good health and CMV-seronegative.

The chain carries TRBV4-1 and TRBJ2-1; D unresolved. The CDR3 runs 12 residues. Trimming shortened V by 2 bases and J by 8 bases, and 7 bases separated the two germline ends. CDR1 is MGHRA, CDR2 YSYEKL, per germline. The CDR3 DNA is TGCGCCAGCAGCCAAAACCAGGATGAGCAGTTCTTC. It translates to CASSQNQDEQFF.

Of note for this clone: The CDR3 end shows no conserved phenylalanine or tryptophan, and so a read error is likely. V is TRBV29-1 and J is TRBJ1-2; a weak D match, TRBD1 (5 bases). Trimming removed 6 bases from V and 6 bases from J, with 8 bases in between. Germline CDR1 reads SQVTM; CDR2 reads ANQGSEA. The CDR3 contains 10 residues. The CDR3 DNA reads TGCAGCGTAGGGGATCATGGCTACACCGTC. Its protein product is CSVGDHGYTV.

The chain carries TRBV5-1 and TRBJ2-5; 7 bases are a match to TRBD2. With V trimmed by 0 bases and J by 0 bases, 5 bases remained unmatched. The length of the CDR3 is 16 residues. Germline loops: CDR1 SGHRS, CDR2 YFSETQ. CDR3 sequence (DNA): TGCGCCAGCAGCTTGGCGGGGCGGGGGTACCAAGAGACCCAGTACTTC. This encodes CASSLAGRGYQETQYF.

The V and J genes are TRBV6-1 and TRBJ1-2; 7 bases line up with TRBD1. J was trimmed by 5 bases and V by 6 bases; bases with no gene match: 9. CDR3 length: 14 amino acids. The germline V gene has CDR1 MNHNS and CDR2 SASEGT. CDR3 nucleotides: TGTGCCAGCAGACGGCCGGGACAGTTTTATGGCTACACCTTC. Its protein product is CASRRPGQFYGYTF.

The rearrangement links TRBV6-1 to TRBJ2-7; maybe TRBD1 (6 bases). The germline V gene encodes CDR1 MNHNS and CDR2 SASEGT. V lost 2 bases, J lost 0 bases, and 11 bases lay in between. This CDR3 is 15 amino acids long. CDR3 amino acids: CASSESQTGSYEQYF. CDR3 bases: TGTGCCAGCAGTGAAAGCCAGACAGGCTCCTACGAGCAGTACTTC.

J is TRBJ2-2 and V is TRBV18, with D unclear. Germline V gene sequence: CDR1 KGHSH, CDR2 LQKENI. The CDR3 is made up of 13 amino acids. V lost 4 bases to trimming and J lost 0 bases, with 3 bases between them. Written as DNA, the CDR3 is TGTGCCAGCTCACTCGCGAACACCGGGGAGCTGTTTTTT. It specifies CASSLANTGELFF.

The rearrangement uses TRBV30 and TRBJ2-1, with D unclear. The CDR3 is 12 amino acids. Trimming took 0 bases from V and 9 from J, leaving 9 bases between them. CDR1 is GTSNPN and CDR2 is SVGIG in the germline V gene (reference sequence). As DNA, the CDR3 is TGTGCCTGGAGTGTTGGGTCAGGTGAGCAGTTCTTC. This encodes CAWSVGSGEQFF.

The chain carries TRBV10-2 and TRBJ2-7; 8 bases fit TRBD2. This CDR3 has 15 residues. Trimming cost V 2 bases and J 4 bases; bases outside gene matches: 7. Germline CDR1 reads WSHSY; CDR2 reads SAAADI. The CDR3 reads CASSEGAGGVYEQYF. The DNA for the CDR3 is TGCGCCAGCAGTGAGGGGGCGGGGGGTGTTTACGAGCAGTACTTC.

The chain carries TRBV6-1 and TRBJ1-2, with D perhaps TRBD1 (5 bases). V lost 8 bases to trimming and J lost 3 bases, with 10 bases between them. The CDR3 consists of 12 residues. From germline, CDR1 is MNHNS and CDR2 SASEGT. The CDR3 DNA reads TGTGCCAGCTCTGGCAGGGACTATGGCTACACCTTC. Protein: CASSGRDYGYTF.

This clone was observed a single time. The V gene is TRBV7-8, the J gene TRBJ1-1; weak D call: TRBD1 (5 bases). The CDR3 totals 13 residues. Deletions cut 3 bases from V and 8 bases from J, with 13 bases between. Per germline, CDR1 SGHVS and CDR2 FQNEAQ. In DNA, the CDR3 is TGTGCCAGCAGCTTTTGGGGGGATGAGGAAGCTTTCTTT. Its translation is CASSFWGDEEAFF.

The chain joins TRBV5-4 to TRBJ2-1; D may be TRBD1 (6 bases). Trimming removed 4 bases from V and 8 bases from J, with 22 bases in between. This CDR3 has 16 amino acids. The germline CDR1 and CDR2 sequences are SGHNT and YYREEE (reference sequence). CDR3 sequence: CASSPDRSPPIHEQFF. The CDR3 DNA reads TGTGCCAGCAGCCCCGACAGGTCTCCCCCTATTCATGAGCAGTTCTTC.

This chain links TRBV6-5 with TRBJ1-1; D gene uncertain. The CDR3 has 13 residues. Trimming stripped 7 bases from V and 7 bases from J, with 16 bases between. The germline V gene encodes CDR1 MNHEY and CDR2 SVGAGI. CDR3 DNA: TGTGCCAGCAAAATGATCGGAGGAATTGAAGCTTTCTTT. As protein: CASKMIGGIEAFF.

The chain combines TRBV9 with TRBJ2-1; 13 bases are a match to TRBD2. J lost 1 base, V lost 4 bases, and 5 bases had no gene match. The CDR3 runs to 17 residues. Germline CDR1 and CDR2: SGDLS and YYNGEE. The CDR3 DNA reads TGTGCCAGCAGCCCACTAGCGGGGGGGAAGTCCTACAATGAGCAGTTCTTC. As protein: CASSPLAGGKSYNEQFF.

V gene TRBV2 combines with J gene TRBJ1-2, with 8 bases matching TRBD1. The junction had 9 bases not matched to a gene; V was cut back by 4 bases and J by 8 bases. Per germline, CDR1 SNHLY and CDR2 FYNNEI. This CDR3 spans 14 amino acids. The CDR3 region is CASSVPGQGMGYTF. The CDR3 nucleotides are TGTGCCAGCAGTGTTCCCGGACAGGGTATGGGCTACACCTTC.

The chain combines TRBV27 with TRBJ2-1, with a possible D match to TRBD1 (6 bases). Trimming removed 6 bases at V and 1 base at J, with 16 bases between. The CDR3 is 16 residues long. Germline CDR1 reads MNHEY; CDR2 reads SMNVEV (reference sequence). The CDR3, as DNA: TGTGCCAGCAGCGCTCAGGGGATTTCGTCCTACAATGAGCAGTTCTTC. Amino acid sequence: CASSAQGISSYNEQFF.

CDR3 nucleotide sequence: TGCGCCAGCAGCCTCCAAGAGGGTACAGATACGCAGTATTTT. This sequence encodes CASSLQEGTDTQYF. The V call is TRBV5-1, the J call TRBJ2-3; possibly TRBD2 for D (5 bases). The V gene lost 4 bases and the J gene lost 3 bases, with 12 bases spanning the gap. Germline CDR1 and CDR2: SGHRS and YFSETQ. The CDR3 is 14 residues long.

The V gene is TRBV6-1, the J gene TRBJ2-6, with a tentative D call TRBD1 (5 bases). The CDR3 extends over 12 amino acids. Trimming shortened V by 3 bases and J by 18 bases, and 15 bases separated the two germline ends. Germline CDR1 and CDR2: MNHNS and SASEGT. The CDR3 protein is CASSETDTQKTF. CDR3 coding DNA: TGTGCCAGCAGTGAGACGGACACTCAGAAGACTTTC.

This chain links TRBV12-5 with TRBJ2-6; D is ambiguous. This CDR3 has 17 residues. Trimming removed 6 bases from V and 4 bases from J, with 19 bases in between. CDR1 is LGHNT and CDR2 is FRNRAP in the germline V gene. The CDR3: CASGPGEMPGGANVLTF. Here the CDR3 DNA reads TGTGCTAGTGGACCGGGTGAAATGCCTGGGGGGGCCAACGTCCTGACTTTC.

The chain carries TRBV19 and TRBJ2-3, with D tentatively TRBD1 (5 bases). CDR1 is LNHDA and CDR2 is SQIVND in the germline V gene (reference sequence). The CDR3 covers 13 residues. The DNA of the CDR3 is TGTGCGGTAGTTGGGGCTAGCACAGATACGCAGTATTTT. This sequence encodes CAVVGASTDTQYF.

This clone was seen only once. This sequence joins TRBV7-9 and TRBJ1-5; 11 positions match TRBD1. The CDR3 totals 14 residues. Germline assignment: CDR1 SEHNR and CDR2 FQNEAQ (reference sequence). V gave up 5 bases and J gave up 5 bases; unmatched junction bases: 2. CDR3 loop: CASSRTGGDQPQHF. Written as DNA, the CDR3 is TGTGCCAGCAGCAGGACAGGGGGCGATCAGCCCCAGCATTTT. Supplemented by reference TRBV7-9 and TRBJ1-5, the full variable domain reads DTGVSQNPRHKITKRGQNVTFRCDPISEHNRLYWYRQTLGQGPEFLTYFQNEAQLEKSRLLSDRFSAERPKGSFSTLEIQRTEQGDSAMYLCASSRTGGDQPQHFGDGTRLSIL.

The J gene is TRBJ2-3, the V gene TRBV27, with TRBD2 matching over 10 bases. J lost 2 bases, V lost 3 bases, and 2 bases had no gene match. CDR3 size: 15 residues. CDR1 and CDR2 from the germline V gene are MNHEY and SMNVEV (reference sequence). The CDR3 sequence is CASSFGLAVTDTQYF. The CDR3, as DNA: TGTGCCAGCAGTTTCGGACTAGCGGTCACAGATACGCAGTATTTT.

The chain uses TRBV5-1 and TRBJ1-1; TRBD1 matches 9 bases. CDR3 size: 14 residues. V was clipped by 2 bases and J by 6 bases; unmatched bases: 5. Germline V gene data show CDR1 as SGHRS and CDR2 as YFSETQ. The CDR3 region has the DNA TGCGCCAGCAGCTTTACAGGGGGCAAATCTGAAGCTTTCTTT. Its translation is CASSFTGGKSEAFF.

This chain links TRBV28 with TRBJ2-3; TRBD1 is a possible D gene (5 bases). This CDR3 is 16 amino acids long. The germline CDR1 and CDR2 sequences are MDHEN and SYDVKM. Deletions cut 4 bases from V and 3 bases from J, with 17 bases between. CDR3 DNA: TGTGCCAGCAGTTCCAGCTCCCTAAAGGGGACAGATACGCAGTATTTT. Its translation: CASSSSSLKGTDTQYF.

This clone was seen only once. The rearrangement links TRBV2 to TRBJ1-2; D gene uncertain. Germline CDR1 reads SNHLY; CDR2 reads FYNNEI. The CDR3 totals 13 residues. V lost 4 bases and J 5 bases, leaving 11 bases between the germline ends. Written as DNA, the CDR3 is TGTGCCAGCAGTGTGAACGAGTGGTATGGCTACACCTTC. The encoded protein is CASSVNEWYGYTF.

The chain has TRBV2 and TRBJ1-5, with D perhaps matching TRBD1 (6 bases). Germline loops: CDR1 SNHLY, CDR2 FYNNEI. Between the trimmed V and J ends, which lost 5 bases and 7 bases, there was a span of 15 bases. The CDR3 consists of 14 residues. The CDR3 region has the DNA TGTGCCAGCAGTACGCAGGGGACCTTACAGCCCCAGCATTTT. It codes for CASSTQGTLQPQHF.

This clone was counted once. V usage is TRBV28 and J usage is TRBJ1-1; D gene unclear. CDR3 length: 13 amino acids. Between the trimmed V and J ends, which lost 8 bases and 8 bases, there was a span of 18 bases. CDR1 and CDR2 from the germline V gene are MDHEN and SYDVKM. In DNA, the CDR3 is TGTGCCAGCCAACACGACATGGATTACGAAGCTTTCTTT. Its protein is CASQHDMDYEAFF.

The gene calls are TRBV4-1 and TRBJ2-5; tentatively, D is TRBD1 (6 bases). Trimming took 4 bases from V and 2 from J, leaving 20 bases between them. The CDR3 is 17 amino acids. Looked up from germline, CDR1 is MGHRA and CDR2 is YSYEKL. The CDR3 here is CASSLGNWGPGQETQYF. The CDR3 DNA reads as TGCGCCAGCAGCCTAGGGAATTGGGGGCCGGGACAAGAGACCCAGTACTTC.